This TCR beta chain was documented in a study of T cell responses to AZD1222 COVID-19 vaccine. In the case of this clone: The antigen is undetermined.

CDR3 length equals 15 residues. V shed 3 bases and J 7 bases; nucleotides not matched to a gene: 7. The germline gives CDR1 LNHDA, CDR2 SQIVND (reference sequence). Clones were read by immunoSEQ multiplex PCR, and TCRdb kept only the in-frame ones, dropping some. The sample shows about 150,000 clones, 90% to 95% of them seen only once. Overall study results and limits: There were mostly white British donors and more females than males, and clonal diversity was possibly underestimated. CD4 TCRs associated with vaccination spanned spike, dominating at 160-218 and 743-854.

The TCR sequence derives from an adult who received the AZD1222 COVID-19 vaccine. The V gene is TRBV19, the J gene TRBJ2-7, with 12 positions matching TRBD1. The sample here was peripheral blood, taken 28 days after the second AZD1222 dose. The CDR3 loop is CASSIMGQGATEQYF. The CDR3 nucleotides are TGTGCCAGTAGTATTATGGGACAGGGGGCGACAGAGCAGTACTTC.